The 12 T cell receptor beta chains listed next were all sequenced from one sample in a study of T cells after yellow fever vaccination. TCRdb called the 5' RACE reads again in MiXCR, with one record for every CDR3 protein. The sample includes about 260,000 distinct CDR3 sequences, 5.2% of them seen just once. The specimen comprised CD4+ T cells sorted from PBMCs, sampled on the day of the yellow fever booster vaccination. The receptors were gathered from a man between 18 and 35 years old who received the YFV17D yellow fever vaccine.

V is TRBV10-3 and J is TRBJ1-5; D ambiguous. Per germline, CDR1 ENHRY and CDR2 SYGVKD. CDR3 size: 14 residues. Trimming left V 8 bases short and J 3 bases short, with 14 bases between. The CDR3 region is CAISSSGPNQPQHF. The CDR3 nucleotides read TGTGCCATCTCAAGTTCAGGCCCCAATCAGCCCCAGCATTTT.

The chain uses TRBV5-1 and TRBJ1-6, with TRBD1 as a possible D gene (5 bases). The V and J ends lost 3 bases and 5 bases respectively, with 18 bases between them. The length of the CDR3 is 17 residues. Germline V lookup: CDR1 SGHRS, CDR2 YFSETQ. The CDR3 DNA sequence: TGCGCCAGCAGCTCGTTGGCCCCCGGCAGGGATAATTCACCCCTCCACTTT. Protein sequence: CASSSLAPGRDNSPLHF.

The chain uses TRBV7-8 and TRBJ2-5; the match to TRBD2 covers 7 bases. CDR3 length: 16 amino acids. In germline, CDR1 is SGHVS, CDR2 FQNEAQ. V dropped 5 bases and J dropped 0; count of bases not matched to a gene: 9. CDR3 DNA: TGTGCCAGCAGCCCCGTGGCTAGCGGAAACCAAGAGACCCAGTACTTC. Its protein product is CASSPVASGNQETQYF.

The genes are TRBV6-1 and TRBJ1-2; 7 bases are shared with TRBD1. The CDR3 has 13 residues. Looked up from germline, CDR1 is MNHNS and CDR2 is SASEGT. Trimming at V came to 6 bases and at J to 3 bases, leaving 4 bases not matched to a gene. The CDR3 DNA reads TGTGCCAGCAGGCCGGGGACAGACTATGGCTACACCTTC. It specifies CASRPGTDYGYTF.

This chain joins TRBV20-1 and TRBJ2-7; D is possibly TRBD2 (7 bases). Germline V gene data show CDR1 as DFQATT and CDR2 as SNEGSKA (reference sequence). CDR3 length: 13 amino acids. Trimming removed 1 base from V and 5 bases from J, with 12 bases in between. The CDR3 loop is CSARVGGGNEQYF. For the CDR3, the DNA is TGCAGTGCTAGAGTTGGGGGGGGCAACGAGCAGTACTTC.

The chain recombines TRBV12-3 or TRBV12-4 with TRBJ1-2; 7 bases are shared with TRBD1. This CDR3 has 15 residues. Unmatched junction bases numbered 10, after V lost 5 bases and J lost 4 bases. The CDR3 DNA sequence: TGTGCCAGCAGTCAGACAGGGTACGGGTCCTATGGCTACACCTTC. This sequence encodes CASSQTGYGSYGYTF.

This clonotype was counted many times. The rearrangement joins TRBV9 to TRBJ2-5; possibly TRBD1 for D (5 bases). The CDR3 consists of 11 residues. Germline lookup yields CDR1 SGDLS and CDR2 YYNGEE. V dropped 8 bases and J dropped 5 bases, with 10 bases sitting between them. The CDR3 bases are TGTGCCAGTTCGAAGGGGGAGACCCAGTACTTC. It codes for CASSKGETQYF.

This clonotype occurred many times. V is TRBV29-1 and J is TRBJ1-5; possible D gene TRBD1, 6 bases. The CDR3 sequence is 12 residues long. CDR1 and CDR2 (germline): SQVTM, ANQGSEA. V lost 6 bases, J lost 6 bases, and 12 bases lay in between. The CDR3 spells CSVQGMVQPQHF. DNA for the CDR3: TGCAGCGTCCAGGGGATGGTTCAGCCCCAGCATTTT. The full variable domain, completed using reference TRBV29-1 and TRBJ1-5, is SAVISQKPSRDICQRGTSLTIQCQVDSQVTMMFWYRQQPGQSLTLIATANQGSEATYESGFVIDKFPISRPNLTFSTLTVSNMSPEDSSIYLCSVQGMVQPQHFGDGTRLSIL.

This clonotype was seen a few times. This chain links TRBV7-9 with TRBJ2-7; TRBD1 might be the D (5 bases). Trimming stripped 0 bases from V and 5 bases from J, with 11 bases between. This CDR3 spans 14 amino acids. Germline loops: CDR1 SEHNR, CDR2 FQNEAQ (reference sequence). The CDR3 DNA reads TGTGCCAGCAGCTTAGCTAGCAGGGCCAACGAGCAGTACTTC. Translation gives CASSLASRANEQYF. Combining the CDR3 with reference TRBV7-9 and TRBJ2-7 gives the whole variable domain DTGVSQNPRHKITKRGQNVTFRCDPISEHNRLYWYRQTLGQGPEFLTYFQNEAQLEKSRLLSDRFSAERPKGSFSTLEIQRTEQGDSAMYLCASSLASRANEQYFGPGTRLTVT.

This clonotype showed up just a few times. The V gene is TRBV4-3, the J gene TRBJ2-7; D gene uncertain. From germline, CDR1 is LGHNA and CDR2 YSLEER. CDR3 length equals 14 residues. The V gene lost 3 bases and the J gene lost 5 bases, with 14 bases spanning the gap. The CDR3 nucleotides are TGCGCCAGCAGCCAGGCTCTAAGTTCCCACGAGCAGTACTTC. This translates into CASSQALSSHEQYF.

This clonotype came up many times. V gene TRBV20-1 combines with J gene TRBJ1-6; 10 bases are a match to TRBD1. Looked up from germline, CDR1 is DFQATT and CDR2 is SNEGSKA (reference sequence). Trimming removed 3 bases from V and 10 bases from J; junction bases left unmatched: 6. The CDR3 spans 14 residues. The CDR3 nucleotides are TGCAGTGCTAGCCCCGGGACAGGGGACTCACCCCTCCACTTT. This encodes CSASPGTGDSPLHF.

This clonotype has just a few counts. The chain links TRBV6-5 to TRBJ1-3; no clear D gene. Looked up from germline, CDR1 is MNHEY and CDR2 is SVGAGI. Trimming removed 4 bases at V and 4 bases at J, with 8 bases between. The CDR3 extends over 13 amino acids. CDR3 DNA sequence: TGTGCCAGCAGTTCCATGAGGGGAAACACCATATATTTT. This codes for CASSSMRGNTIYF.